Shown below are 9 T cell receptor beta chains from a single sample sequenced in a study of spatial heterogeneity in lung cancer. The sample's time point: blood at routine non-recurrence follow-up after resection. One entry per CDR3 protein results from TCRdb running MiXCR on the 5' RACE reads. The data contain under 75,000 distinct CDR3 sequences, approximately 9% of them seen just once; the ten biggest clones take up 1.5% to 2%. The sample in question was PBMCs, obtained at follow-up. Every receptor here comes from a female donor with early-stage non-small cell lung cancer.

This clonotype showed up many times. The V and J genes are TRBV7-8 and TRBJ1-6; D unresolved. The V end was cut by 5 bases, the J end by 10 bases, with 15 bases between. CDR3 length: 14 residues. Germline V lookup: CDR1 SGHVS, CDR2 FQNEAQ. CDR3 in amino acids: CASSSAFAESPLHF. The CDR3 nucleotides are TGTGCCAGCAGCAGTGCCTTTGCGGAATCACCCCTCCACTTT.

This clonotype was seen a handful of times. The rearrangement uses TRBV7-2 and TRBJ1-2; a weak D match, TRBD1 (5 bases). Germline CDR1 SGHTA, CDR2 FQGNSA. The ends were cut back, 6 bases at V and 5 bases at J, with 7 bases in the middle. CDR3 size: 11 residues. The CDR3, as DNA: TGTGCCAGCAGTGAGGGGTATGGCTACACCTTC. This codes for CASSEGYGYTF.

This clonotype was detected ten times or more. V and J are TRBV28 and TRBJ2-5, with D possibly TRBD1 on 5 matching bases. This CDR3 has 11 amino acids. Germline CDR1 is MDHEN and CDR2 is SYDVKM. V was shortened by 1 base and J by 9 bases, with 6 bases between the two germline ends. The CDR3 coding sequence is TGTGCCAGCAGTTTATTGGGGCCCCAGTACTTC. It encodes CASSLLGPQYF.

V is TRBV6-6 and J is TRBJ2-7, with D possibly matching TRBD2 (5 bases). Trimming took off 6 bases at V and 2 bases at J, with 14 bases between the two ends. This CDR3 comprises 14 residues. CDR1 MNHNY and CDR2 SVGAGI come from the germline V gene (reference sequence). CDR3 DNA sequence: TGTGCCAGCAGGCCCACCGGGGTCACCTACGAGCAGTACTTC. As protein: CASRPTGVTYEQYF.

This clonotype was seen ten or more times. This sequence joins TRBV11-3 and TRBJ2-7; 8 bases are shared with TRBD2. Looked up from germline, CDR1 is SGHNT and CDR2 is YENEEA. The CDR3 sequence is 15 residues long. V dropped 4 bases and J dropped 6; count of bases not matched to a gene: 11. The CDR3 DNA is TGTGCCAGCAGCTCGACTTCAGGAGCGGGAGCCGAGCAGTACTTC. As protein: CASSSTSGAGAEQYF.

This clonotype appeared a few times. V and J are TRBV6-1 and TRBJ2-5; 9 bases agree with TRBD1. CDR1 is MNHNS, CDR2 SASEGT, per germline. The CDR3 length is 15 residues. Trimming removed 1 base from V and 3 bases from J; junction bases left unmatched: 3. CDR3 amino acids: CASSEVGTGKETQYF. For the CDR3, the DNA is TGTGCCAGCAGTGAAGTTGGGACAGGGAAAGAGACCCAGTACTTC.

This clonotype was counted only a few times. Here the CDR3 DNA reads TGTGCCAGTAGTATTCGGATAGGGACAGGGGACTACGAGCAGTACTTC. Protein product: CASSIRIGTGDYEQYF. The chain couples TRBV19 to TRBJ2-7; TRBD1 aligns across 10 bases. From germline, CDR1 is LNHDA and CDR2 SQIVND (reference sequence). After removal of 3 bases from V and 3 bases from J, the junction contained 8 bases not matched to a gene. The CDR3 runs 16 residues.

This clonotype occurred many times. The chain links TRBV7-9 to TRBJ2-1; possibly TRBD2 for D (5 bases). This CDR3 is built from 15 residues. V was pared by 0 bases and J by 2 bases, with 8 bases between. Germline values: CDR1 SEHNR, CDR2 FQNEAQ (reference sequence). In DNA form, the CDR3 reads TGTGCCAGCAGCTTAGCGGGAGTGCCCTACAATGAGCAGTTCTTC. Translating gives CASSLAGVPYNEQFF.

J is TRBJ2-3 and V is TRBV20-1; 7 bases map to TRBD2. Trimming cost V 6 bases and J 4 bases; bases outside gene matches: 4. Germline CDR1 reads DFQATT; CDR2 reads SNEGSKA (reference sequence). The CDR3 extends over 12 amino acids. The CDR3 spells CSASGGADTQYF. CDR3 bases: TGCAGTGCCTCGGGAGGCGCAGATACGCAGTATTTT.